The following is a T cell receptor beta chain sequence with its context. In the study's own analysis: Researchers report that nucleated cell counts were estimated from reference gene primer amplification. Sequencing was performed with immunoSEQ multiplex PCR; in TCRdb, only in-frame clones are kept and a portion is missing. Clonal size and the V and J genes are those of that table, whereas D and trimming came from the DNA. This sample has hundreds of thousands of clones; around nine tenths occur once, and the top ten carry under 7%. The data belong to a study of blood T cell repertoires in COVID-19. Overall study: Material from acute and convalescent COVID-19 was sourced from the United States, Italy and Spain. Nucleic acid was either cDNA or gDNA, and it came from T cells, B-cell-depleted T cells, or PBMCs.

The CDR3 runs to 16 residues. Trimming removed 4 bases from V and 2 bases from J, with 18 bases in between. CDR1 is MDHEN and CDR2 is SYDVKM in the germline V gene. Sequencing was done on a sample of peripheral blood. This sequence joins TRBV28 and TRBJ2-7; the D is unclear. The sequence came from a man between 60 and 75 years old who had recovered from COVID-19. In DNA, the CDR3 is TGTGCCAGCAGTTCCCCCTCGAGACACACACCCTACGAGCAGTACTTC. Translation gives CASSSPSRHTPYEQYF.